This entry features one T cell receptor beta chain sequence. There is no known antigen for this receptor. Base qualities were left out, and no much larger clone turns up one base away. The CDR3 covers 13 residues, taking in both the cysteine and the phenylalanine. Only CDR3 DNA remains: 39 bases, in frame from the first base. Between the V and J ends, shortened by 3 bases and 0 bases respectively, the junction contains 9 bases. From a lookup of the germline V gene (reference sequence), CDR1 and CDR2 are GTSNPN and SVGIG. Participants in the prospective study were enrolled through a virtual design, were aged about 18 to 90 years, and lived in approximately 24 United States geographic areas. In the prospective study, participants were assigned to cohorts based on the clinical history participants reported in a screening survey and a study questionnaire. Each participant in the prospective study had whole blood, serum and a nasopharyngeal or oropharyngeal swab collected by mobile phlebotomists. Additional blood draws and questionnaires over an approximately two-month period could optionally be provided by prospective study participants. Before DNA extraction, prospective study blood samples were shipped either frozen or at room temperature.

The data are from a study of blood T cell repertoires in COVID-19 (dated by TCRdb to 2020 to 2022). With regard to the full study: Samples covering the acute and convalescent phases of COVID-19 were provided by collaborators in the United States, Italy and Spain. The prospective study material was composed of cDNA or gDNA derived from T cells, B-cell-depleted T cells, or PBMCs. The dataset comprised deeply sampled blood TCRbeta repertoires from subjects exposed to, actively infected with, or recovered from COVID-19. A freely available public database, intended as a resource for researchers studying the immune response to SARS-CoV-2, is where the repertoires were released. Samples came from the ongoing ImmuneRACE study (first 160 participants) plus 1,254 subjects from 6 global collaborators. A de-identified subject ID, COVID-19 status, age in years and sex were almost always included in the sample metadata. Where available, HLA class I and class II types were taken from metadata supplied by the sample provider and were not determined by assay-based typing.

The investigation overall reported the following: The amount of clinical and demographic metadata varied by source and participant and was provided uncurated.

The immunoSEQ Assay, a bias-controlled multiplex PCR, was used to amplify TCRbeta CDR3 regions from genomic DNA. Regarding the original processing steps: Nucleated cell counts per sample were estimated from amplification of reference gene primers within the assay. To quantify the absolute abundance of each unique TCRbeta CDR3 rearrangement, sequence reads were collapsed and filtered. Productive Simpson clonality was computed per sample as the square root of Simpson's diversity index over productive rearrangements. Sourced from immuneACCESS, this table was stored by TCRdb with only in-frame sequences that have V and J called. A share of the clones is absent; for the studies checked, an unresolved V gene accounts for under half, and the remainder has no known explanation. That table furnishes V, J and clone size, whereas the DNA furnished D and trimming. The sample yields a few hundred thousand clones; 80% were counted once. The ten largest clones add up to about 7.7% of the sample.

The sequence joins TRBV30 to TRBJ2-7; the D gene is perhaps TRBD1, on 6 matching bases. Sequencing was performed on PBMCs or T cells enriched from blood (not recorded which). This clonotype was obtained from a woman aged 40 to 49 with acute COVID-19. The nucleotide sequence reads TGTGCCTGGAGGAACAGGGCCTCCTACGAGCAGTACTTC. Translation gives CAWRNRASYEQYF.